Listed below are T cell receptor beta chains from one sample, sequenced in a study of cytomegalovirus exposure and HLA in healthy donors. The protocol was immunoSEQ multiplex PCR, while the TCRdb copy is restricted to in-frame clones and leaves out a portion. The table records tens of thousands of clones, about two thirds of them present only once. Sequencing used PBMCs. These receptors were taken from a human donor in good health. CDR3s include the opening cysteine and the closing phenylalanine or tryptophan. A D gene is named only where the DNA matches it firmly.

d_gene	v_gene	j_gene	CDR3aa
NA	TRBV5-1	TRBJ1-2	CASSPTTGTYGYTF
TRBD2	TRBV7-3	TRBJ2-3	CASSFAGESTDTQYF
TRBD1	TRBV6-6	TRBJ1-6	CASRGPGQGYSPLHF
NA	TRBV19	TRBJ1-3	CATRMSSGNTIYF
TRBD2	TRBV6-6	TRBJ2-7	CASTTGGEQYF
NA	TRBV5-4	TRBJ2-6	CASSSGHPSGANVLTF
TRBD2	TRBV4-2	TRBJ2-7	CASSQDLQAGTSYEQYF
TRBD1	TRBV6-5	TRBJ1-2	CASSYSQGVDGYTF
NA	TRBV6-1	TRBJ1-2	CASSLEGTYGYTF
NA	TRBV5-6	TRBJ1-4	CASSLVRGAGEKLFF
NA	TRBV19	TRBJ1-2	CASSIIREGDGYTF
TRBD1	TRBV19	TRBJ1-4	CATRGGLRQGNEKLFF
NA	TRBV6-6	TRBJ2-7	CASSYSARAYEQYF
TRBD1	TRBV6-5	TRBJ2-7	CAISDRALEQYF
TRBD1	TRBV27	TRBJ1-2	CASSIGQGAGYTF
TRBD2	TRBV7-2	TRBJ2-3	CASSLPGLADHHTDTQYF
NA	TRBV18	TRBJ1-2	CATEAAGLNGYTF
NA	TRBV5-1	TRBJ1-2	CASSLEGAANYGYTF
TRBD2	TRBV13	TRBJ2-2	CASSESVAGVSTGELFF
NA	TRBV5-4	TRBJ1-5	CASSSGGHLRGQPQHF
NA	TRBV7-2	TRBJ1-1	CASSLEGFQGTTEAFF
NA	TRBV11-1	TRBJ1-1	CASSSQVGPNTEAFF
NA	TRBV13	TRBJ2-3	CASIHDRSSTDTQYF
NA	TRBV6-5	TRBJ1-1	CASSSPRVGDTEAFF
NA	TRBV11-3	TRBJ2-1	CASSLTSGSYNEQFF
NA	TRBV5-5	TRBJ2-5	CASSLKQGKETQYF
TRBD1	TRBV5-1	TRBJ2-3	CASRGTGGFTDTQYF
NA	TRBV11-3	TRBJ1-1	CASSLSRPGGNTEAFF
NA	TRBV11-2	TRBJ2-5	CASSLDGGTQYF
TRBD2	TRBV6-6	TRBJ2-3	CASREGLAPQYF
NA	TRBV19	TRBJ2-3	CASSIRVGTADTQYF
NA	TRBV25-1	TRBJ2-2	CASRLRNTGELFF
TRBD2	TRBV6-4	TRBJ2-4	CASSERGGYDIQYF
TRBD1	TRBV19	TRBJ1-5	CASRSGTDSNQPQHF
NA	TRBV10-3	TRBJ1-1	CAISAVEGTEAFF
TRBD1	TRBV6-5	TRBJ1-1	CASSTSGGRTEAFF
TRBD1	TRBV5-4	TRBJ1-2	CASSLGGGASYGYTF
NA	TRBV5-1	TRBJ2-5	CASSLGSSETQYF
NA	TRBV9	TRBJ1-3	CASSVGWASGNTIYF
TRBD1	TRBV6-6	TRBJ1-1	CASTPDRGGTEAFF
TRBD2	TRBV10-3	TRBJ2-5	CAISESLGSASGDQETQYF
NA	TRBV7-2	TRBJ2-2	CASSPIGRINANTGELFF
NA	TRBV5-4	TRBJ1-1	CASSLDAGRGIEAFF
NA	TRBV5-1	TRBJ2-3	CASTPGQSTDTQYF
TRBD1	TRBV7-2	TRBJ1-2	CASSLAGTVRGYTF
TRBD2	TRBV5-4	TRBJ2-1	CASSSSGGAYNEQFF
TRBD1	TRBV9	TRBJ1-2	CASSVYKTGNSYGYTF
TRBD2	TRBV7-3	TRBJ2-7	CASSLSVTSGVSYEQYF
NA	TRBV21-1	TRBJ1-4	CASSKDNRYNEKLFF
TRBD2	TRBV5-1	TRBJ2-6	CASSFRGAGANVLTF
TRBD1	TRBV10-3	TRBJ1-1	CAISEASTGGAFF
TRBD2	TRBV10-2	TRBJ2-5	CASTRVAGAQETQYF
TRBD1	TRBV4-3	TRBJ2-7	CASSQGAGGPYEQYF
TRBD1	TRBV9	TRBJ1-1	CASSTAQTGTNTEAFF
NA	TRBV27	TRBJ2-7	CASRGRDRAYEQYF
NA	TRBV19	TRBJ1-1	CASSIVRPTEAFF
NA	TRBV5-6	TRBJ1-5	CASSLEGGGYSNQPQHF
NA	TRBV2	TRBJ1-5	CASKVDGAWGQPQHF